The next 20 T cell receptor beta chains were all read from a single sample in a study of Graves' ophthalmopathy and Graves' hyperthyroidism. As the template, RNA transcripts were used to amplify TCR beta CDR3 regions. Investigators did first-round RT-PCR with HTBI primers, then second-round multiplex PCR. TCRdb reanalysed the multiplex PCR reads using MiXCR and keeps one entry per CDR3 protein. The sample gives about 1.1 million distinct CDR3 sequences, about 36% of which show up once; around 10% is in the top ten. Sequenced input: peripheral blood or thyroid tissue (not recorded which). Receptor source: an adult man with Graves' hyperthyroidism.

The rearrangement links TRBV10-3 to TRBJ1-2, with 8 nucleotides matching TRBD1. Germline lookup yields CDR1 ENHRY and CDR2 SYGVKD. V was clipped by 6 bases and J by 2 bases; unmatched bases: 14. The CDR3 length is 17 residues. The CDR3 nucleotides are TGTGCCATCAGCAGTGGACAGGGCAGTCTTTTAAACTATGGCTACACCTTC. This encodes CAISSGQGSLLNYGYTF.

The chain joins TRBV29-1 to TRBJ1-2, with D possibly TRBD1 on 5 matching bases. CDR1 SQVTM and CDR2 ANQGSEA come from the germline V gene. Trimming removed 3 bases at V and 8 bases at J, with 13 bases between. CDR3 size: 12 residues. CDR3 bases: TGCAGCGTTGACCGGGACCCCGTCGGCTACACCTTC. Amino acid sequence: CSVDRDPVGYTF.

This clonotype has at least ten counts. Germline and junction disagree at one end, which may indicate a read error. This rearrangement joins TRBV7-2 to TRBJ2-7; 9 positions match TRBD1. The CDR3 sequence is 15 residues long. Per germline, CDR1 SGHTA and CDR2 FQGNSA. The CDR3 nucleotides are TGTGCCAGCAGCCTAGCCGGGACAGGGCACTACGAGCAGTACTTC. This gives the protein CASSLAGTGHYEQYF.

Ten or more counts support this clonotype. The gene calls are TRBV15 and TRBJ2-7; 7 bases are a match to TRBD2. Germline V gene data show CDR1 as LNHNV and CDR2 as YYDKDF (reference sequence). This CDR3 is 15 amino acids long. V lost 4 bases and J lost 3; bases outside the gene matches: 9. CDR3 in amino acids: CATSKLSGILYEQYF. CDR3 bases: TGTGCCACCAGCAAGCTAAGCGGGATCCTCTACGAGCAGTACTTC.

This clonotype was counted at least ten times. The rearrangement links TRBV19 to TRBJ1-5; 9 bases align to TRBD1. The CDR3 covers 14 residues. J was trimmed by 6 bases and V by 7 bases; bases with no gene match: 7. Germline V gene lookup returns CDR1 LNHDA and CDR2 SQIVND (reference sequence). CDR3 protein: CASTKGQGAQPQHF. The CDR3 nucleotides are TGTGCCAGTACCAAGGGACAGGGTGCTCAGCCCCAGCATTTT. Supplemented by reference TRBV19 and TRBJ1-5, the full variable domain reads DGGITQSPKYLFRKEGQNVTLSCEQNLNHDAMYWYRQDPGQGLRLIYYSQIVNDFQKGDIAEGYSVSREKKESFPLTVTSAQKNPTAFYLCASTKGQGAQPQHFGDGTRLSIL.

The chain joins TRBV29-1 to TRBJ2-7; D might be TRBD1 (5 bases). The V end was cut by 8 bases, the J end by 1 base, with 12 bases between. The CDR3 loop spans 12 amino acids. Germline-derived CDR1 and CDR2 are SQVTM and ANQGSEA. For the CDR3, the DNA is TGCAGCTATTCAAGGGGATCCTACGAGCAGTACTTC. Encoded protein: CSYSRGSYEQYF.

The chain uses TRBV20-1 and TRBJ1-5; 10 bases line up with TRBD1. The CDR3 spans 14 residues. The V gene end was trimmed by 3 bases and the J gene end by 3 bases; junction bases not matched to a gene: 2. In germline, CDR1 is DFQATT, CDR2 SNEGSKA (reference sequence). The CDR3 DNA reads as TGCAGTGCTAGGGACAGGGGGAACAATCAGCCCCAGCATTTT. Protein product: CSARDRGNNQPQHF.

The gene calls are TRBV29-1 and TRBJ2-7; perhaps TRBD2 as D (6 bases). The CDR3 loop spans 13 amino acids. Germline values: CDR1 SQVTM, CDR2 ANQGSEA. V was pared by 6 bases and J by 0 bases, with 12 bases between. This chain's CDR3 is CSVGGTSSYEQYF. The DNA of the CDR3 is TGCAGCGTGGGGGGAACTAGCTCCTACGAGCAGTACTTC.

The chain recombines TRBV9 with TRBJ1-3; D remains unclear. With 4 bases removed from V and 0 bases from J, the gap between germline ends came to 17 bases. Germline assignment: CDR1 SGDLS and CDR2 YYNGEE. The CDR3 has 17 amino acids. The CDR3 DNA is TGTGCCAGCAGCCAAGAAGTCCTGAGCATCTCTGGAAACACCATATATTTT. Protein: CASSQEVLSISGNTIYF.

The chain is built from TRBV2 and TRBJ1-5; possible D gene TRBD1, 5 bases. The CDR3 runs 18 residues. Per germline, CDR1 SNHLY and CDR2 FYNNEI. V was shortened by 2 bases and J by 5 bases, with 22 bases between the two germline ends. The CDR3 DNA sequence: TGTGCCAGCAGTGAATCACCAGCAGGGCGGAAATCGTATCAGCCCCAGCATTTT. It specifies CASSESPAGRKSYQPQHF. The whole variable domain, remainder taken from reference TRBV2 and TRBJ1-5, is EPEVTQTPSHQVTQMGQEVILRCVPISNHLYFYWYRQILGQKVEFLVSFYNNEISEKSEIFDDQFSVERPDGSNFTLKIRSTKLEDSAMYFCASSESPAGRKSYQPQHFGDGTRLSIL.

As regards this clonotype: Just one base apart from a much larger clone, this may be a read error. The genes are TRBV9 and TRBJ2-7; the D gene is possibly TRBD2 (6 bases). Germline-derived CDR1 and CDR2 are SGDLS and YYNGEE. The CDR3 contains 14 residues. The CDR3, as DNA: TGTGCCAGCAGCGTAGGTCGGGACTCCGACGAGCAGTACTTC. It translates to CASSVGRDSDEQYF. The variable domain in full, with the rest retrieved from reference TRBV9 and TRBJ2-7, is DSGVTQTPKHLITATGQRVTLRCSPRSGDLSVYWYQQSLDQGLQFLIQYYNGEERAKGNILERFSAQQFPDLHSELNLSSLELGDSALYFCASSVGRDSDEQYFGPGTRLTVT.

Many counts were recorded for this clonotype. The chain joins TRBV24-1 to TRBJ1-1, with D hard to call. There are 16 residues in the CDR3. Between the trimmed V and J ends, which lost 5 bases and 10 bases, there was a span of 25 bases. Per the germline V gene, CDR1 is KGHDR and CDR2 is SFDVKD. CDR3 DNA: TGTGCCACCAGTGCCCCCCAGCCCAGTATAAGCTGCGGAGCTTTCTTT. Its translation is CATSAPQPSISCGAFF.

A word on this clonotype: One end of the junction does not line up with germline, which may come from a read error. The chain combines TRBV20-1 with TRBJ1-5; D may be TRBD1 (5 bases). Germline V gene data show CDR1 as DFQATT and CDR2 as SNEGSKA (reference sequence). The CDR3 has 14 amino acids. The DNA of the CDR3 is TGCAGCGTAGTATCGGACCCAGGGAATCGGCCCCAGCATTTT. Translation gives CSVVSDPGNRPQHF.

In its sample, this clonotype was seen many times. The CDR3 spells CSARDGAVYEQYF. The CDR3 nucleotides are TGCAGTGCTAGGGACGGAGCTGTCTACGAGCAGTACTTC. The chain carries TRBV20-1 and TRBJ2-7; D ambiguous. The length of the CDR3 is 13 residues. Germline CDR1 reads DFQATT; CDR2 reads SNEGSKA (reference sequence). V lost 3 bases and J 3 bases, leaving 12 bases between the germline ends.

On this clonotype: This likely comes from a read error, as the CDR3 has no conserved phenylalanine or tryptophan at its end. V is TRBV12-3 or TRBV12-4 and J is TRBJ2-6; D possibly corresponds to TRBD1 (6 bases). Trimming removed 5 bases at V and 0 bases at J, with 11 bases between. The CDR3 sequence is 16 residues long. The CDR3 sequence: CASSDRTVSGANVLTP. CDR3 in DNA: TGTGCCAGCAGTGATCGGACAGTCTCTGGGGCCAACGTCCTGACTCCA.

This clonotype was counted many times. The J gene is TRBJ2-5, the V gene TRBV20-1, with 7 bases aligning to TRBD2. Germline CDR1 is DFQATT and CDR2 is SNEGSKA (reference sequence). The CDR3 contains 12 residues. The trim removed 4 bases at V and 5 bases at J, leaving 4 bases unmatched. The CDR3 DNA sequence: TGCAGTGCTACTGGGGGGGGGGAGACCCAGTACTTC. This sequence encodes CSATGGGETQYF.

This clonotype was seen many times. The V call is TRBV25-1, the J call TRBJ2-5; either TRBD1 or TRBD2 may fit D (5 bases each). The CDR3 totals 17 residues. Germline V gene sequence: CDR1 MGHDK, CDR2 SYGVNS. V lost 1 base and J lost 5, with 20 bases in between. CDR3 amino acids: CASSESGLPQGRETQYF. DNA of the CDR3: TGTGCCAGCAGTGAATCGGGGCTACCACAAGGACGGGAGACCCAGTACTTC. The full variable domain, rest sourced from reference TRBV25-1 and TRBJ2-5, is EADIYQTPRYLVIGTGKKITLECSQTMGHDKMYWYQQDPGMELHLIHYSYGVNSTEKGDLSSESTVSRIRTEHFPLTLESARPSHTSQYLCASSESGLPQGRETQYFGPGTRLLVL.

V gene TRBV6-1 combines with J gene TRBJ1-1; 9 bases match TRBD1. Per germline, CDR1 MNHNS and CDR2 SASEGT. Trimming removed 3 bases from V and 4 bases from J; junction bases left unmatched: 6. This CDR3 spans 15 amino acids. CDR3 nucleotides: TGTGCCAGCAGTGATTGGACAGGGGCTATCACTGAAGCTTTCTTT. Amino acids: CASSDWTGAITEAFF.

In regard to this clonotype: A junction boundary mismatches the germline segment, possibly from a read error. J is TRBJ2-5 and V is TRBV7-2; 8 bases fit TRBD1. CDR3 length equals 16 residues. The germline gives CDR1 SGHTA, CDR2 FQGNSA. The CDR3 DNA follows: TGCGCCAGCAGCCAAGATTGGGCAGGGGGCGCCCAGACCCAGTACTTC. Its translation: CASSQDWAGGAQTQYF.

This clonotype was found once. This CDR3 is CSVEKGVTGQGGELFF. The CDR3 DNA follows: TGCAGCGTTGAAAAGGGGGTCACGGGACAAGGCGGGGAGCTGTTTTTT. The genes are TRBV29-1 and TRBJ2-2, with D perhaps matching TRBD1 (6 bases). The CDR3 totals 16 residues. Germline V gene data show CDR1 as SQVTM and CDR2 as ANQGSEA. Between the trimmed V and J ends, which lost 2 bases and 7 bases, there was a span of 20 bases.